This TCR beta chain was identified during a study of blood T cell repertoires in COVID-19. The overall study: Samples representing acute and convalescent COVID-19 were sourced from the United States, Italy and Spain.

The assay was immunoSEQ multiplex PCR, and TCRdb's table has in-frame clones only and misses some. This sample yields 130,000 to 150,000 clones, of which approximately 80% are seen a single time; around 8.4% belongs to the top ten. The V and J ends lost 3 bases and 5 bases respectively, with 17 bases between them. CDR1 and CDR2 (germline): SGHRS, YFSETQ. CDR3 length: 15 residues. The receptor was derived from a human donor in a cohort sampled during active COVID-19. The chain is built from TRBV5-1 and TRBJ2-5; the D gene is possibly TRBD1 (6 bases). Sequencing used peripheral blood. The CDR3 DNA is TGCGCCAGCAGCTCGGGACAAGGTGACGCGGAGACCCAGTACTTC. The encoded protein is CASSSGQGDAETQYF.